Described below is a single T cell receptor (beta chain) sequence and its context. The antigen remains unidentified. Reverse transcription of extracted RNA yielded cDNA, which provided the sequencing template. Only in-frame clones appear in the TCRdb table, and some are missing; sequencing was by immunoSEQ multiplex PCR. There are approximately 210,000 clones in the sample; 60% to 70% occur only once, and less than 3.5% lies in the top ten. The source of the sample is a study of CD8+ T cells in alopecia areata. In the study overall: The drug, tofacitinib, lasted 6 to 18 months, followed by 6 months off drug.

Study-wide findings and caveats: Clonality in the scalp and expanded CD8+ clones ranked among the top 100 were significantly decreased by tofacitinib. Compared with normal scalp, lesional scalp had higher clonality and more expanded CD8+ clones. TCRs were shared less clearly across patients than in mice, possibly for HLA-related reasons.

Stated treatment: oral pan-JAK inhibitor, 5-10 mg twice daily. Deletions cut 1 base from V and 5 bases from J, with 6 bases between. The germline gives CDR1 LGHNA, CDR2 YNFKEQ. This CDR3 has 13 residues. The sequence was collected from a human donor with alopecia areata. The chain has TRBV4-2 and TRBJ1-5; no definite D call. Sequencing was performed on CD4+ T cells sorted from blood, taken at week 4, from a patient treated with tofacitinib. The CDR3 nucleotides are TGTGCCAGCAGCCAAGGTCCCGATCAGCCCCAGCATTTT. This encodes CASSQGPDQPQHF.